The 3 T cell receptor beta chains presented below share a single source sample, sequenced in a study of T and B cells in COVID-19 patients (dated by TCRdb to about 2020). Genomic DNA extracted from blood was used in amounts of about 250-550 ng for amplification of TRB repertoires. Sequenced using an Illumina MiSeq. Multiplex PCR with BIOMED2 TRB-A/B primer pools was used to amplify the TRB rearrangements. Using fastp at Q25 and MiXCR, TCRdb reprocessed the public reads and kept productive beta chains. All rows with the same CDR3 protein become a single entry with the most common DNA and genes. Across this sample there are about 5,200 distinct CDR3 sequences, with just under 20% seen only once. The ten largest clones take up roughly 6.7% of the sample. What was sequenced was blood. These receptors were collected from a human donor who had recovered from COVID-19.

This clonotype was recorded only once. This chain connects TRBV19 to TRBJ2-7, with a weak D call TRBD2 (7 bases). The V end lost 5 bases, the J end lost 2 bases, and 10 bases lay between the germline ends. This CDR3 comprises 13 residues. The germline CDR1 and CDR2 sequences are LNHDA and SQIVND (reference sequence). The CDR3 sequence is CASSQGRAYEQYF. The CDR3 nucleotides are TGTGCCAGTAGTCAGGGGAGGGCCTACGAGCAGTACTTC. Full variable domain (rest looked up from reference TRBV19 and TRBJ2-7): DGGITQSPKYLFRKEGQNVTLSCEQNLNHDAMYWYRQDPGQGLRLIYYSQIVNDFQKGDIAEGYSVSREKKESFPLTVTSAQKNPTAFYLCASSQGRAYEQYFGPGTRLTVT.

This clonotype was seen many times. The chain carries TRBV30 and TRBJ1-5; no firm D call. The CDR3 sequence is 13 residues long. V lost 1 base and J 4 bases, leaving 8 bases between the germline ends. The germline V gene encodes CDR1 GTSNPN and CDR2 SVGIG (reference sequence). The CDR3 nucleotides are TGTGCCTGGAGTGCCGGACTTAATCAGCCCCAGCATTTT. Translated: CAWSAGLNQPQHF.

This clonotype qualifies as medium-sized. V and J are TRBV27 and TRBJ2-7; D possibly corresponds to TRBD2 (5 bases). Germline values: CDR1 MNHEY, CDR2 SMNVEV (reference sequence). V gave up 8 bases and J gave up 3 bases, with 8 bases separating them. The CDR3 has 11 residues. The CDR3 nucleotides are TGTGCCAGCCAGGCGGGCTACGAGCAGTACTTC. Translated, it gives CASQAGYEQYF.